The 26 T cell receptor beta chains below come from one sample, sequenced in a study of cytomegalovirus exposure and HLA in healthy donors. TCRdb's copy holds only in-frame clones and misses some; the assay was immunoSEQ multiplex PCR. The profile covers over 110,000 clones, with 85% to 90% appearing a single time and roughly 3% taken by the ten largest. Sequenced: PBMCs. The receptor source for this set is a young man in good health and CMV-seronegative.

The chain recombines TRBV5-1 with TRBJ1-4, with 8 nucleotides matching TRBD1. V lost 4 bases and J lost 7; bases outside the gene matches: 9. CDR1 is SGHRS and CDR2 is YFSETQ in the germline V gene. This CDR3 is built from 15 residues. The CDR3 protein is CASSNQGAEGEKLFF. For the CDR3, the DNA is TGCGCCAGCAGCAATCAGGGGGCAGAAGGTGAAAAACTGTTTTTT.

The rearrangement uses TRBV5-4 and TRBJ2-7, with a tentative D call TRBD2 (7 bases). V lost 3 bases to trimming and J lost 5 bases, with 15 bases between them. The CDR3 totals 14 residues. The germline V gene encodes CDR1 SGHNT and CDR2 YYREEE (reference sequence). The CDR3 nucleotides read TGTGCCAGCAGCTCGAGGGGAGGGGGACACGAGCAGTACTTC. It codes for CASSSRGGGHEQYF.

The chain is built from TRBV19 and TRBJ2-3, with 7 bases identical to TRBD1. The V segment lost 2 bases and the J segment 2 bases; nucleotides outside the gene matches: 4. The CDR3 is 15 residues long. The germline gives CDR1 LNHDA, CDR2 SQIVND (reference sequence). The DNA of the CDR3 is TGTGCCAGTAGTATAAAGGGACAGTACACAGATACGCAGTATTTT. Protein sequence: CASSIKGQYTDTQYF.

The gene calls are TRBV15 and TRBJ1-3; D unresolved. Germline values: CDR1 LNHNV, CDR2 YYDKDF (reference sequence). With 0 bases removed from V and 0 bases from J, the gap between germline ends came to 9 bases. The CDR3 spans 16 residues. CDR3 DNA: TGTGCCACCAGCAGAGATCCCACTAACTCTGGAAACACCATATATTTT. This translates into CATSRDPTNSGNTIYF. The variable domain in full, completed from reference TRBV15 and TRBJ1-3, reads DAMVIQNPRYQVTQFGKPVTLSCSQTLNHNVMYWYQQKSSQAPKLLFHYYDKDFNNEADTPDNFQSRRPNTSFCFLDIRSPGLGDTAMYLCATSRDPTNSGNTIYFGEGSWLTVV.

The CDR3 reads CASSFHYRGAETQYF. As DNA, the CDR3 is TGTGCCAGCAGCTTCCATTACAGGGGGGCAGAGACCCAGTACTTC. This sequence joins TRBV5-4 and TRBJ2-5, with 8 bases that match TRBD1. This CDR3 comprises 15 residues. CDR1 and CDR2 (germline): SGHNT, YYREEE (reference sequence). The ends lost 2 bases at V and 4 bases at J; junction bases unmatched: 7.

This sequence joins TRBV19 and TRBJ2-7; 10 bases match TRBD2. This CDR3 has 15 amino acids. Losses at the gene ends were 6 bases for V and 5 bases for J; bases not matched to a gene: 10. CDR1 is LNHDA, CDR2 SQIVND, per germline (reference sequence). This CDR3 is CASRTLAGDSHEQYF. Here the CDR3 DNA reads TGTGCCAGTAGAACTCTAGCGGGAGATTCCCACGAGCAGTACTTC.

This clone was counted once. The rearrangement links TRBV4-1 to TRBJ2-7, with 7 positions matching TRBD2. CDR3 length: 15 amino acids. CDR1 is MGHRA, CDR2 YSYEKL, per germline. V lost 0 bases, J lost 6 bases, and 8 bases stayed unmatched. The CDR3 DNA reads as TGCGCCAGCAGCCAAGAAGGCGCGGGGGAGCGCGAGCAGTACTTC. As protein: CASSQEGAGEREQYF.

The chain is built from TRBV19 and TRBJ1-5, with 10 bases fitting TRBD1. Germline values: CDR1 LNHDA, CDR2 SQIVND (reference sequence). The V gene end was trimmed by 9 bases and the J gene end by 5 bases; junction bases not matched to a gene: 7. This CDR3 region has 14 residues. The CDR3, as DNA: TGTGCCAGCGAGGACAGGGGGATCGATCAGCCCCAGCATTTT. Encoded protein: CASEDRGIDQPQHF.

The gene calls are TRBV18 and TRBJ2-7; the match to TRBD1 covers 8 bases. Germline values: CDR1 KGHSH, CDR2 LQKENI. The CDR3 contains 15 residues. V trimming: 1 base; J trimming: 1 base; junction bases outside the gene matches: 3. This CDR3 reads CASSPQGQGSYEQYF. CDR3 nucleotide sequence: TGTGCCAGCTCACCACAAGGACAGGGATCCTACGAGCAGTACTTC.

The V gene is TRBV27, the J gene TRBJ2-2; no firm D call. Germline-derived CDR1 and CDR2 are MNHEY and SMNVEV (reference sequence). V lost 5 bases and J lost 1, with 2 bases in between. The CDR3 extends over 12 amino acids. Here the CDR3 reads CASSLNTGELFF. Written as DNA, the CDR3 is TGTGCCAGCAGTCTGAACACCGGGGAGCTGTTTTTT.

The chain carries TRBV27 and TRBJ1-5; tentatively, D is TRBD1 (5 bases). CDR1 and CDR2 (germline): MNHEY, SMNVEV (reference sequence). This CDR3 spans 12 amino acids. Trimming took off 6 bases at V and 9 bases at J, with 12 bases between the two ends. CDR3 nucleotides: TGTGCCAGCAGCCCAGGGCTGGGGCCCCAGCATTTT. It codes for CASSPGLGPQHF.

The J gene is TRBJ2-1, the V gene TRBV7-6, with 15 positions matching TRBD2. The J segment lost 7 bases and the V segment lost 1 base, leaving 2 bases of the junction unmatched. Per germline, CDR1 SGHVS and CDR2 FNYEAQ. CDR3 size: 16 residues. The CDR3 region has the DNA TGTGCCAGCAGCTTAGGGACTAGCGGGGGGGCAAATGAGCAGTTCTTC. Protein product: CASSLGTSGGANEQFF.

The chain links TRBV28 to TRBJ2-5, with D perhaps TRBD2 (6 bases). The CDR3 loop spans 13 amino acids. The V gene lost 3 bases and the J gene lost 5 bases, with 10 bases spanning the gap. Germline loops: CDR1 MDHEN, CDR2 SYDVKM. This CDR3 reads CASSFLGRETQYF. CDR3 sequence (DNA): TGTGCCAGCAGTTTTTTAGGGAGGGAGACCCAGTACTTC.

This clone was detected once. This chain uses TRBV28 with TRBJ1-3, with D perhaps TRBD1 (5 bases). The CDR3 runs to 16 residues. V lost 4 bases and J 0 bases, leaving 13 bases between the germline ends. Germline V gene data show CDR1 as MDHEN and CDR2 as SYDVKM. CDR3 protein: CASSWGVHSSGNTIYF. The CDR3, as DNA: TGTGCCAGCAGTTGGGGGGTACATAGCTCTGGAAACACCATATATTTT.

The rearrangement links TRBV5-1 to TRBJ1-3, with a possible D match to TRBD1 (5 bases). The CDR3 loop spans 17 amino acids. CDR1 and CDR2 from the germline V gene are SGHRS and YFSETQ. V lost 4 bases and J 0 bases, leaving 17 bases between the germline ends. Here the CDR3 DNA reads TGCGCCAGCAGCCAAGCTCCGACAGCGAGCTCTGGAAACACCATATATTTT. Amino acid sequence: CASSQAPTASSGNTIYF.

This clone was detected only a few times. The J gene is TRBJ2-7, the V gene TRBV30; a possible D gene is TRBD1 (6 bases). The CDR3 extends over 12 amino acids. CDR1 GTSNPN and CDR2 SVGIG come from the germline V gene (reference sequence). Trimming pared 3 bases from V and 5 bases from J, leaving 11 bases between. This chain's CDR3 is CAWSPGADEQYF. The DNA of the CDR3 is TGTGCCTGGAGCCCAGGGGCCGACGAGCAGTACTTC.

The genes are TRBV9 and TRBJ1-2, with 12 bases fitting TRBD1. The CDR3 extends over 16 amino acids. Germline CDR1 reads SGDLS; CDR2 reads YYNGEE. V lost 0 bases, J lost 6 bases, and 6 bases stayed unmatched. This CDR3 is CASSVEGTGGDDGYTF. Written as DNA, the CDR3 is TGTGCCAGCAGCGTAGAAGGGACAGGGGGCGATGATGGCTACACCTTC.

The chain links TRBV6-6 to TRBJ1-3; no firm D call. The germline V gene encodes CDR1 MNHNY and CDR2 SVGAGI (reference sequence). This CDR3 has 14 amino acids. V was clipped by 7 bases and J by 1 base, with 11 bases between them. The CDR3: CASTPQRSGNTIYF. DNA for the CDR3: TGTGCCAGCACCCCTCAGAGGTCTGGAAACACCATATATTTT.

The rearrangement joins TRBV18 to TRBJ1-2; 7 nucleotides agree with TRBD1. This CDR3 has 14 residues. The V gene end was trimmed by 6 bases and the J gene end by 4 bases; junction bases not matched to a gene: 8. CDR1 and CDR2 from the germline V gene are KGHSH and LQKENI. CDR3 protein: CASSPGGGGYGYTF. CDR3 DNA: TGTGCCAGCTCGCCAGGGGGAGGCGGCTATGGCTACACCTTC.

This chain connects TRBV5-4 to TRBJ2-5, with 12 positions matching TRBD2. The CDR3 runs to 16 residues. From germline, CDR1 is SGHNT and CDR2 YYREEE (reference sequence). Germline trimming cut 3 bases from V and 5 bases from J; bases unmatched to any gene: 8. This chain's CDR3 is CASSSTSGGRGETQYF. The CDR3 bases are TGTGCCAGCAGCTCGACTAGCGGGGGAAGGGGGGAGACCCAGTACTTC.

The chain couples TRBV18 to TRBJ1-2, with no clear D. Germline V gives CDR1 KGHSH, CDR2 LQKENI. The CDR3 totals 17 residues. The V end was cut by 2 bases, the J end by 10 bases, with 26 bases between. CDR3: CASSPTEFALAGKDYTF. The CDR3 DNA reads TGTGCCAGCTCACCAACAGAGTTTGCGTTGGCGGGTAAGGACTACACCTTC.

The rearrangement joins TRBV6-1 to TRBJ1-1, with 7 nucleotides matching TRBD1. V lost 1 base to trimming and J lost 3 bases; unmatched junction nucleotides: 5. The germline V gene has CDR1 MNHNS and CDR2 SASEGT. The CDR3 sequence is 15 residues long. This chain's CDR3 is CASSEDFGQDTEAFF. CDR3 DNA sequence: TGTGCCAGCAGTGAAGATTTCGGACAGGACACTGAAGCTTTCTTT.

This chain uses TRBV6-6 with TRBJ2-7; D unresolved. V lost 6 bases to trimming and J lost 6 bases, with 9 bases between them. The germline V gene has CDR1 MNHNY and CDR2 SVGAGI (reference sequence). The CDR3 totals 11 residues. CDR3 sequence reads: CASSLGGEQYF. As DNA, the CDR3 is TGTGCCAGCAGCCTCGGCGGCGAGCAGTACTTC.

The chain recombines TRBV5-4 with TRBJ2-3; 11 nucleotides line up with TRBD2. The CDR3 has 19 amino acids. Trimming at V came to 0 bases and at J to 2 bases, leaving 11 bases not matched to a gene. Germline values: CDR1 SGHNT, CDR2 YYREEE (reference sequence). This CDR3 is CASSLAVFVAGGPTDTQYF. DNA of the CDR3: TGTGCCAGCAGCTTGGCCGTGTTCGTAGCGGGAGGGCCCACAGATACGCAGTATTTT.

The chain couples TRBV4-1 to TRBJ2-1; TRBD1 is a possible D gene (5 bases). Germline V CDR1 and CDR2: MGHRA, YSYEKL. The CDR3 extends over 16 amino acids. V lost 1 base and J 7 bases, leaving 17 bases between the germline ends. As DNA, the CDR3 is TGCGCCAGCAGCCAAGTGGAGACAGCCTTCGAAAATGAGCAGTTCTTC. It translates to CASSQVETAFENEQFF.

In DNA, the CDR3 is TGCGCCAGCAGCTCCAGGGGACCGACCTATGGCTACACCTTC. Protein product: CASSSRGPTYGYTF. The chain joins TRBV5-1 to TRBJ1-2; possible D gene TRBD1, 6 bases. This CDR3 contains 14 residues. The germline CDR1 and CDR2 sequences are SGHRS and YFSETQ. Trimming took off 3 bases at V and 4 bases at J, with 13 bases between the two ends. Together with reference TRBV5-1 and TRBJ1-2, the CDR3 gives the full variable domain: KAGVTQTPRYLIKTRGQQVTLSCSPISGHRSVSWYQQTPGQGLQFLFEYFSETQRNKGNFPGRFSGRQFSNSRSEMNVSTLELGDSALYLCASSSRGPTYGYTFGSGTRLTVV.